This entry describes one T cell receptor beta chain. Its antigen is undetermined. This sample was included in a study of radiotherapy plus CTLA-4 blockade in lung cancer. About the study: Objective responses were documented in around 19% of patients, with disease control in 31%.

Study-wide results and caveats: In blood, TCR clones derived from the tumor expanded after radiotherapy plus ipilimumab. Per reports, early blood T cell clone dynamics, plus interferon-beta, forecast response most strongly.

Only in-frame clones appear in the TCRdb table, and some are missing; sequencing was by immunoSEQ multiplex PCR. Here the sample spans 55,000 to 65,000 clones, around 80% being singletons. Germline V lookup: CDR1 SGHVS, CDR2 FQNEAQ. V lost 1 base and J lost 3, with 6 bases in between. The CDR3 loop spans 13 amino acids. Chemo-refractory metastatic non-small-cell lung cancer patients underwent focal radiation alongside CTLA-4 blockade with ipilimumab. This receptor was identified in a human donor with non-small cell lung cancer who had a partial response to radiotherapy plus ipilimumab. Sample: peripheral blood, taken from a patient treated with radiotherapy plus ipilimumab. The chain combines TRBV7-8 with TRBJ1-1; unclear D gene. As DNA, the CDR3 is TGTGCCAGCAGCTTAGAGTCGGACACTGAAGCTTTCTTT. Translation gives CASSLESDTEAFF.